The T cell receptor (beta chain) described here comes from a study of cytomegalovirus exposure and HLA in healthy donors. Findings and caveats of the study: In a later analysis, an Asian-associated ancestry cluster reportedly showed fewer N-insertions than the roughly 710-donor mean. Listed as cytomegalovirus-associated were over 150 TCR beta chains.

Germline V gene sequence: CDR1 SGDLS, CDR2 YYNGEE. This CDR3 contains 16 residues. With 3 bases clipped from V and 4 bases from J, the junction kept 4 bases outside the gene matches. A multiplex PCR was run with 60 Vbeta primers and 13 Jbeta primers. Using immunoSEQ multiplex PCR, the repertoire was profiled, and TCRdb retains in-frame clones only, with some absent. The table includes approximately 82,000 clones, around 81% detected once. Regarding this clone: The antigen is undetermined.

The rearrangement joins TRBV9 to TRBJ2-3; 14 bases agree with TRBD2. This TCR was sampled from a man between 40 and 49 years old in good health and CMV-seronegative. The sample taken for sequencing was PBMCs. The CDR3 spells CASSARLAGGPDTQYF. DNA for the CDR3: TGTGCCAGCAGCGCCCGACTAGCGGGAGGGCCAGATACGCAGTATTTT. The whole variable domain, filled in from reference TRBV9 and TRBJ2-3, reads DSGVTQTPKHLITATGQRVTLRCSPRSGDLSVYWYQQSLDQGLQFLIQYYNGEERAKGNILERFSAQQFPDLHSELNLSSLELGDSALYFCASSARLAGGPDTQYFGPGTRLTVL.